This T cell receptor (beta chain) was identified in a study of T cells after yellow fever vaccination (dated by TCRdb to about 2019). Some background on the complete study: The SMART-Seq v4 Ultra Low Input RNA kit was used to prepare libraries from fractions with low cell numbers. Bulk TCR alpha and beta repertoires were sequenced longitudinally to track T-cell clones before and after primary and booster YFV17D yellow fever vaccination. Blood samples were taken at several timepoints before and after primary and secondary immunization, and bulk PBMC replicates and cell subsets were isolated. Two healthy male donors, one aged 18 to 30 and one aged 30 to 40 years, were included in the cohort.

This clonotype has a count of ten or more. Its specific antigen is unknown. No base qualities exist here, and no much larger clone lies one base off it. TCR cDNA was synthesized by 5'RACE template switching, which introduced a universal primer site and unique molecular identifiers. Priming of cDNA synthesis was performed from both the TCR alpha and TCR beta constant segments. Libraries were amplified in two PCR steps, with sample barcodes and sequencing adapters added in the second step. Libraries were sequenced on Illumina HiSeq 2500 (2x100 bp) or NovaSeq (2x150 bp). As for the original processing: Demultiplexing of reads and collapsing into UMI consensus sequences were performed with MIGEC, and V(D)J alignment was carried out with MiXCR. Using edgeR on replicate PBMC samples, clonotypes were called vaccine-responding if FDR was below 0.01 and the log2 fold change was above 5 up to day 15. Each bulk clonotype received a CD4 or CD8 identity based on whether the sequenced CD4 or CD8 repertoire contained that clonotype at higher abundance. TCRdb took the public reads, trimmed them with fastp at Q25, ran MiXCR for clone calling and kept in-frame beta chains. Here each entry gathers all rows of one CDR3 protein and keeps the most common genes and DNA. These V and J calls are TCRdb output, not the study's own analysis. For this sample the table gives 170,000 or so distinct CDR3 sequences, of which approximately 6.2% were detected only once. In total, the top ten clones hold approximately 3% of the sample.

Reading the label with the study, this specimen's treatment or condition is: live attenuated yellow fever vaccine strain. A standard Ficoll-Paque protocol was used to isolate PBMCs from peripheral blood. Dynabeads CD4 and CD8 positive selection kits were used to isolate CD4 and CD8 T-cell fractions. TriZol was used to extract RNA from bulk PBMCs, from CD4 and CD8 fractions, and from dextramer-positive and dextramer-negative fractions. Overall study outcomes, separate from this receptor: FACS-sorted repertoires could contain abundant contaminating clonotypes from the bulk population, so computational filtering was required. Compared with the primary T-cell response, the secondary T-cell response was faster but weaker, reaching its peak on day 5 rather than on day 15. Only a couple of donors were included in the study, so the extent to which the findings can be generalized is limited. A small fraction of clonotypes appeared in both the CD4 and CD8 compartments, likely as a result of convergent recombination. After the booster, most clones that had expanded after primary vaccination were detected again (over 95% of CD4 and more than 85% of CD8), suggesting broad maintenance of memory.

This sequence was found in a man aged 18 to 29 who received the YFV17D yellow fever vaccine. The starting material was CD4+ T cells sorted from PBMCs, obtained on the day of the first yellow fever vaccination.

This receptor carries the CDR3 CASSPTWSQETQYF. The sequenced DNA: TGTGCCAGCAGTCCGACGTGGTCACAAGAGACCCAGTACTTC. Recombination connected TRBV9 to TRBJ2-5; the D gene is unclear. V is clipped by 5 bases and J by 2 bases, and the sequence between their germline boundaries is 13 bases long. From cysteine to phenylalanine, the CDR3 is 14 amino acids long. The sequence is cut down to CDR3 DNA, 42 bases in frame from base 1. The germline V gene sets CDR1 to SGDLS and CDR2 to YYNGEE.